The 31 T cell receptor beta chains reported below all come from one sample, sequenced in a study of blood T cell repertoires in COVID-19. Method: immunoSEQ multiplex PCR; TCRdb's copy keeps in-frame clones and lacks some. The sample carries about 240,000 clones, around four fifths recorded once. Sequencing used peripheral blood. The receptor source for this set is a woman aged 80 or older with COVID-19, enrolled during active disease.

V usage is TRBV19 and J usage is TRBJ2-1, with D unresolved. This CDR3 has 15 amino acids. The V end lost 4 bases, the J end lost 1 base, and 11 bases lay between the germline ends. The germline V gene has CDR1 LNHDA and CDR2 SQIVND (reference sequence). CDR3 loop: CASSNYRASYNEQFF. The DNA for the CDR3 is TGTGCCAGTAGTAACTACCGAGCTTCCTACAATGAGCAGTTCTTC.

The V call is TRBV5-4, the J call TRBJ2-1; 11 bases map to TRBD2. Germline CDR1 and CDR2: SGHNT and YYREEE (reference sequence). V was pared by 2 bases and J by 9 bases, with 13 bases of the junction left unmatched. The CDR3 runs to 17 residues. The chain's CDR3 is CASSFLAGGLKGAEQFF. The CDR3 DNA reads TGTGCCAGCAGCTTTCTAGCGGGAGGCCTAAAGGGGGCTGAGCAGTTCTTC.

This clone was seen only a few times. The genes are TRBV5-6 and TRBJ1-2; the D gene is possibly TRBD1 (5 bases). Germline CDR1 reads SGHDT; CDR2 reads YYEEEE. Trimming took off 2 bases at V and 6 bases at J, with 11 bases between the two ends. CDR3 length: 13 amino acids. Here the CDR3 reads CASSFRQGDGYTF. Here the CDR3 DNA reads TGTGCCAGCAGCTTCCGGCAGGGTGATGGCTACACCTTC.

The genes are TRBV5-1 and TRBJ1-2; 8 bases fit TRBD1. V trimming: 4 bases; J trimming: 5 bases; junction bases outside the gene matches: 10. The CDR3 runs to 15 residues. Looked up from germline, CDR1 is SGHRS and CDR2 is YFSETQ. The CDR3 region is CASSASPGQEYGYTF. CDR3 bases: TGCGCCAGCAGCGCCTCCCCGGGACAGGAGTATGGCTACACCTTC. Variable domain in full (rest from reference TRBV5-1 and TRBJ1-2): KAGVTQTPRYLIKTRGQQVTLSCSPISGHRSVSWYQQTPGQGLQFLFEYFSETQRNKGNFPGRFSGRQFSNSRSEMNVSTLELGDSALYLCASSASPGQEYGYTFGSGTRLTVV.

V is TRBV5-6 and J is TRBJ1-2; the match to TRBD1 covers 9 bases. The V gene end was trimmed by 2 bases and the J gene end by 8 bases; junction bases not matched to a gene: 13. This CDR3 region has 16 residues. CDR1 is SGHDT, CDR2 YYEEEE, per germline. The CDR3 region has the DNA TGTGCCAGCAGCTTCCGGACAGGGGTACTCTTCTGGGGCTACACCTTC. The encoded protein is CASSFRTGVLFWGYTF.

The rearrangement uses TRBV28 and TRBJ1-2, with D perhaps TRBD1 (5 bases). Deletions cut 5 bases from V and 0 bases from J, with 7 bases between. Looked up from germline, CDR1 is MDHEN and CDR2 is SYDVKM. The CDR3 runs 13 residues. CDR3 in amino acids: CASSQTANYGYTF. The CDR3 DNA is TGTGCCAGCAGTCAGACAGCTAACTATGGCTACACCTTC.

This sequence joins TRBV19 and TRBJ2-1; 11 bases match TRBD2. V shed 5 bases, J shed 8 bases, and the junction held 8 bases outside the gene matches. CDR1 LNHDA and CDR2 SQIVND come from the germline V gene (reference sequence). There are 15 residues in the CDR3. The CDR3 here is CASSYSGRALDEQFF. Here the CDR3 DNA reads TGTGCCAGTAGTTATAGCGGGAGGGCCCTAGATGAGCAGTTCTTC.

The rearrangement links TRBV5-6 to TRBJ2-3; 9 positions match TRBD1. Germline V gene lookup returns CDR1 SGHDT and CDR2 YYEEEE. After removal of 0 bases from V and 7 bases from J, the junction contained 3 bases not matched to a gene. The CDR3 totals 14 residues. Written as DNA, the CDR3 is TGTGCCAGCAGCTTGGACAGGGGGCGAAATACGCAGTATTTT. This codes for CASSLDRGRNTQYF.

This sequence joins TRBV2 and TRBJ2-7, with TRBD2 matching over 10 bases. Germline V gene data show CDR1 as SNHLY and CDR2 as FYNNEI. This CDR3 comprises 14 residues. J was trimmed by 5 bases and V by 6 bases; bases with no gene match: 7. CDR3 sequence: CASRSGGVPHEQYF. The DNA of the CDR3 is TGTGCCAGCAGGAGCGGGGGGGTCCCGCACGAGCAGTACTTC.

The J gene is TRBJ1-1, the V gene TRBV14, with a tentative D call TRBD1 (6 bases). V lost 1 base and J lost 3, with 18 bases in between. CDR1 and CDR2 from the germline V gene are SGHDN and FVKESK. CDR3 size: 17 residues. The CDR3 DNA follows: TGTGCCAGCAGCCAAGGAAAACGGCTACAGGGCTACACTGAAGCTTTCTTT. Translating it yields CASSQGKRLQGYTEAFF. The full variable domain, completed using reference TRBV14 and TRBJ1-1, is EAGVTQFPSHSVIEKGQTVTLRCDPISGHDNLYWYRRVMGKEIKFLLHFVKESKQDESGMPNNRFLAERTGGTYSTLKVQPAELEDSGVYFCASSQGKRLQGYTEAFFGQGTRLTVV.

The rearrangement uses TRBV28 and TRBJ1-5, with 9 bases identical to TRBD1. The ends lost 3 bases at V and 3 bases at J; junction bases unmatched: 3. Germline V CDR1 and CDR2: MDHEN, SYDVKM. The CDR3 has 15 residues. CDR3 sequence: CASSFRDRVNQPQHF. In DNA form, the CDR3 reads TGTGCCAGCAGTTTCCGGGACAGGGTCAATCAGCCCCAGCATTTT.

This clone has a single count. CDR3 DNA: TGTGCCAGCAGCTTCCTCGGAGCGCTGACTGAAGCTTTCTTT. This encodes CASSFLGALTEAFF. This chain joins TRBV5-6 and TRBJ1-1; no clear D. The CDR3 covers 14 residues. V shed 2 bases and J shed 5 bases, with 13 bases lying between them. Germline values: CDR1 SGHDT, CDR2 YYEEEE.

As DNA, the CDR3 is TGTGCCAGCAGCTTACGGCTGGGCAGTAATAATGAAAAACTGTTTTTT. It yields the protein CASSLRLGSNNEKLFF. The chain uses TRBV7-9 and TRBJ1-4; D not certain. The V gene's germline CDR1 is SEHNR and CDR2 FQNEAQ (reference sequence). The CDR3 sequence is 16 residues long. V shed 2 bases and J shed 4 bases, with 14 bases lying between them.

V gene TRBV29-1 combines with J gene TRBJ2-7; 7 bases match TRBD2. CDR3 length equals 11 residues. The germline CDR1 and CDR2 sequences are SQVTM and ANQGSEA. V dropped 4 bases and J dropped 3; count of bases not matched to a gene: 0. CDR3 sequence (DNA): TGCAGCGTTGGCGGGGGCTACGAGCAGTACTTC. Amino acids: CSVGGGYEQYF.

The chain links TRBV4-2 to TRBJ2-3; 7 bases are shared with TRBD2. Germline V gene lookup returns CDR1 LGHNA and CDR2 YNFKEQ. Germline trimming cut 2 bases from V and 2 bases from J; bases unmatched to any gene: 10. The CDR3 is 17 amino acids. In DNA form, the CDR3 reads TGTGCCAGCAGCCAAACGGTTGCTAGCGGTTCCACAGATACGCAGTATTTT. Protein: CASSQTVASGSTDTQYF.

This chain uses TRBV7-2 with TRBJ2-3; D is uncertain. Germline loops: CDR1 SGHTA, CDR2 FQGNSA. Trimming left V 5 bases short and J 2 bases short, with 11 bases between. This CDR3 region has 14 residues. CDR3 sequence: CASSLGGYTDTQYF. The DNA for the CDR3 is TGTGCCAGCAGCCTCGGCGGCTACACAGATACGCAGTATTTT.

The V call is TRBV2, the J call TRBJ2-3; TRBD1 is a possible D gene (5 bases). The V gene's germline CDR1 is SNHLY and CDR2 FYNNEI. The CDR3 spans 15 residues. The V gene lost 5 bases and the J gene lost 6 bases, with 18 bases spanning the gap. CDR3 in amino acids: CASSNQGARVDTQYF. The CDR3, as DNA: TGTGCCAGCAGTAATCAAGGGGCCCGCGTGGATACGCAGTATTTT.

The chain links TRBV7-2 to TRBJ2-5, with TRBD2 matching 16 bases. CDR1 SGHTA and CDR2 FQGNSA come from the germline V gene. Trimming took 3 bases from V and 9 from J; bases not matched to a gene: 10. The CDR3 covers 17 residues. The CDR3 protein is CASSLGTSGGGPMAQYF. As DNA, the CDR3 is TGTGCCAGCAGCTTGGGGACTAGCGGGGGGGGACCCATGGCCCAGTACTTC.

The chain joins TRBV29-1 to TRBJ2-3, with a tentative D call TRBD2 (6 bases). CDR1 SQVTM and CDR2 ANQGSEA come from the germline V gene. V was cut by 5 bases and J by 0 bases, with 9 bases left in between. The CDR3 spans 13 residues. The CDR3 protein is CSVRRGSTDTQYF. The CDR3, as DNA: TGCAGCGTTCGGAGGGGTAGCACAGATACGCAGTATTTT.

The chain is built from TRBV30 and TRBJ1-2; 8 bases align to TRBD1. V was clipped by 4 bases and J by 8 bases; unmatched bases: 9. Per germline, CDR1 GTSNPN and CDR2 SVGIG (reference sequence). The CDR3 runs to 13 residues. This CDR3 is CAWTFQGAGGYTF. The DNA for the CDR3 is TGTGCCTGGACCTTCCAGGGGGCGGGAGGCTACACCTTC. The complete variable domain, with remaining parts taken from reference TRBV30 and TRBJ1-2, reads SQTIHQWPATLVQPVGSPLSLECTVEGTSNPNLYWYRQAAGRGLQLLFYSVGIGQISSEVPQNLSASRPQDRQFILSSKKLLLSDSGFYLCAWTFQGAGGYTFGSGTRLTVV.

This chain links TRBV12-3 or TRBV12-4 with TRBJ2-7, with 7 nucleotides matching TRBD2. With V trimmed by 10 bases and J by 0 bases, 3 bases remained unmatched. This CDR3 has 12 residues. CDR3 bases: TGTGCCACCTGGGACTACTCCTACGAGCAGTACTTC. This encodes CATWDYSYEQYF.

This clone was counted ten times or more. This chain joins TRBV18 and TRBJ2-2; D not resolved. The CDR3 is 15 amino acids. With 0 bases removed from V and 2 bases from J, the gap between germline ends came to 7 bases. Germline V gives CDR1 KGHSH, CDR2 LQKENI. CDR3 DNA sequence: TGTGCCAGCTCACCACCGAGGCTTAACACCGGGGAGCTGTTTTTT. It specifies CASSPPRLNTGELFF.

The chain joins TRBV12-3 or TRBV12-4 to TRBJ1-1; D uncertain. Deletions cut 3 bases from V and 0 bases from J, with 5 bases between. The CDR3 has 13 residues. The CDR3 region is CASSFSVNTEAFF. CDR3 DNA sequence: TGTGCCAGCAGTTTTTCGGTGAACACTGAAGCTTTCTTT.

The V call is TRBV29-1, the J call TRBJ1-1; the D gene is possibly TRBD1 (6 bases). The ends were cut back, 6 bases at V and 1 base at J, with 18 bases in the middle. Germline CDR1 and CDR2: SQVTM and ANQGSEA. This CDR3 contains 15 residues. The CDR3 protein is CSVWVRGRSNTEAFF. The CDR3 DNA reads as TGCAGCGTGTGGGTGCGGGGGCGTTCGAACACTGAAGCTTTCTTT.

The rearrangement links TRBV5-8 to TRBJ2-7; maybe TRBD2 (6 bases). The CDR3 extends over 15 amino acids. Between the trimmed V and J ends, which lost 0 bases and 2 bases, there was a span of 12 bases. In germline, CDR1 is SGHTS, CDR2 YDEGEE. As DNA, the CDR3 is TGTGCCAGCAGCTTGGAGGAGGGCCTAGCCTACGAGCAGTACTTC. The encoded protein is CASSLEEGLAYEQYF.

The count of this clone is one. V gene TRBV27 combines with J gene TRBJ2-1; D is possibly TRBD2 (5 bases). The CDR3 is 14 amino acids. V dropped 3 bases and J dropped 5 bases, with 11 bases sitting between them. Germline assignment: CDR1 MNHEY and CDR2 SMNVEV (reference sequence). Written as DNA, the CDR3 is TGTGCCAGCAGTTTTGGGCAGACTAACAATGAGCAGTTCTTC. This encodes CASSFGQTNNEQFF.

This clone showed up many times. The J gene is TRBJ2-3, the V gene TRBV15, with TRBD2 matching 11 bases. The CDR3 length is 14 residues. CDR1 is LNHNV and CDR2 is YYDKDF in the germline V gene (reference sequence). Trimming at V came to 5 bases and at J to 11 bases, leaving 9 bases not matched to a gene. The CDR3 nucleotides are TGTGCCACCAGCGCGGCGTCTAGCGGGGGGCAGCAGTATTTT. Translating gives CATSAASSGGQQYF.

The chain links TRBV28 to TRBJ1-2, with no clear D. From germline, CDR1 is MDHEN and CDR2 SYDVKM. The ends were cut back, 3 bases at V and 4 bases at J, with 6 bases in the middle. The CDR3 is 12 amino acids. The CDR3 loop reads CASSLQSYGYTF. CDR3 in DNA: TGTGCCAGCAGTTTGCAGTCCTATGGCTACACCTTC.

The chain recombines TRBV5-6 with TRBJ2-5, with TRBD2 matching over 8 bases. The CDR3 spans 15 residues. The V and J ends lost 4 bases and 4 bases, in that order; junction bases with no gene match: 9. Per germline, CDR1 SGHDT and CDR2 YYEEEE. Here the CDR3 DNA reads TGTGCCAGCAGCCCCCGGGAGGGGGTAAGAGAGACCCAGTACTTC. This sequence encodes CASSPREGVRETQYF. The complete variable domain, with remaining parts taken from reference TRBV5-6 and TRBJ2-5, reads DAGVTQSPTHLIKTRGQQVTLRCSPKSGHDTVSWYQQALGQGPQFIFQYYEEEERQRGNFPDRFSGHQFPNYSSELNVNALLLGDSALYLCASSPREGVRETQYFGPGTRLLVL.

The CDR3 nucleotides read TGTGCCAGCAGCTTAGGACTAGCGGCCCAAGGGTACGAGCAGTACTTC. The encoded protein is CASSLGLAAQGYEQYF. V and J are TRBV7-2 and TRBJ2-7; 9 nucleotides agree with TRBD2. The V segment lost 1 base and the J segment 4 bases; nucleotides outside the gene matches: 8. Germline CDR1 is SGHTA and CDR2 is FQGNSA. There are 16 residues in the CDR3.

The CDR3 nucleotides read TGTGCCACCAGCAGTAGACAGGGGAATCCGAGGATAATCACGCAGTATTTT. This codes for CATSSRQGNPRIITQYF. The chain joins TRBV15 to TRBJ2-3; 8 nucleotides align to TRBD1. CDR1 and CDR2 from the germline V gene are LNHNV and YYDKDF (reference sequence). J gave up 9 bases and V 3 bases, and 17 bases lay outside the gene matches. CDR3 length equals 17 residues. Complete variable domain (other parts from reference TRBV15 and TRBJ2-3): DAMVIQNPRYQVTQFGKPVTLSCSQTLNHNVMYWYQQKSSQAPKLLFHYYDKDFNNEADTPDNFQSRRPNTSFCFLDIRSPGLGDTAMYLCATSSRQGNPRIITQYFGPGTRLTVL.